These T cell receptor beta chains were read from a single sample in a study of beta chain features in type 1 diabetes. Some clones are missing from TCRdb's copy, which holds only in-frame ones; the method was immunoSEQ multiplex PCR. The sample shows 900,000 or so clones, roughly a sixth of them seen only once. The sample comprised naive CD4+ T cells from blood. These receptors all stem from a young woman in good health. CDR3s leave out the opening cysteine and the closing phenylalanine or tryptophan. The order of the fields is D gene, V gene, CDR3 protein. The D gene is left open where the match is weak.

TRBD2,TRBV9,ASSVGGLAVAGEQY
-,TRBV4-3,ASSPNTDTQY
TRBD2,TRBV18,ASSPNIAGGPLNNEQF
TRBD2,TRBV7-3,ASSLGLAVTDTQY
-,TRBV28,ASSARVGNQPQH
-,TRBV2,ASNSGMYGYT
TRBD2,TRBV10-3,AIKKLAGDYNEQF
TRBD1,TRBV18,ASSPPSGTGQNYEQY
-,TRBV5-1,ASSFTSRELF
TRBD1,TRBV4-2,ASSQDLAGGTFKNIQY
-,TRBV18,ASSPPGHRETQY
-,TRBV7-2,ASSYDREETQY
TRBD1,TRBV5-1,ASSFTGEANYGYT
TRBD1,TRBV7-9,ASSLGRGQARGRDTEAF
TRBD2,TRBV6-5,ASSYGLAGVNEQY
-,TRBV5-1,ASSLRTKEGRSLQF
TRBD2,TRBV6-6,ASTKATSRTGELF
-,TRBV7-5,ARSLRLAGRTDEQF
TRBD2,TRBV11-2,ASSLQPPGLAAYNEQF
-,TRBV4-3,ASSQEARDPQETQY
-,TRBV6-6,ASRPDSNYGYT
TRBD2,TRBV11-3,ASRASGSSHNEQF
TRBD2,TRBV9,ASSAAGTSGRGTYEQY
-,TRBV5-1,ASSEGQLRGEKLF
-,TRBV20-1,SAGETYTQY
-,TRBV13,ASSLAGFSYEQY
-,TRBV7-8,ASSPRGPIQGLNTEAF
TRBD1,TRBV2,ASGQEYGANVLT
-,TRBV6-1,ASNGLVGNEQF
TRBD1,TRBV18,ASSLRGRQGEKLF
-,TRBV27,ASRQGVGTDTQY
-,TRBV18,ASSPDGRLNEQF
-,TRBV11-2,ASSRPREYNEQF
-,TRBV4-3,ASSQVAAMPLYGYT
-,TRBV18,ASSPTGSNEKLF
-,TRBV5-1,ASSLQSDGEQY
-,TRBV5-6,ASSLFGGGLSYEQY
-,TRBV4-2,ASSQNPDSPETQY
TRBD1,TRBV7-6,ASSLGTDRAYGYT
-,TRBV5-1,ASSLGGGLTEAF
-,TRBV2,ASTLWETQY
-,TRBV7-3,ASSPNRNTDTQY
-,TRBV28,ATGRYEQY
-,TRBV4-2,ASSQDLSGGNTGELF
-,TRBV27,ASSGEDEKLF
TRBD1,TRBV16,ASSQSGTAHTQY
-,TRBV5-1,ASSLGLGQDTQY
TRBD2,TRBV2,ASRGTSGRTDTQY
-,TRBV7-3,ASSLGVDNEQF
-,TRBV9,ASSQNTGELF
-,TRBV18,ASSPPQERGGNEQF
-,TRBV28,ASSLDRVGTRAGEQY
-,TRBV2,ASIGFTDTQY
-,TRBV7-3,ASSLGRATEAF
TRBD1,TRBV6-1,ASSGTGDQPQH
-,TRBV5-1,ASSLMGAYGYT
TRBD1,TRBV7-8,ASSFTGVMNTEAF
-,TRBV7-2,ASSITLQTYEQY
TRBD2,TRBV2,ASSEAGRARAGELF
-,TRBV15,ATSSVGSRGEKLF